The 14 T cell receptor beta chains in this list originate from one sample, sequenced in a study of response to subunit inactivated influenza vaccine (dated 2018 in TCRdb). The method was RT-PCR. Instrument used: Illumina HiSeq 2500. The public reads were run again by TCRdb, first through fastp at Q25 and then through MiXCR, and only productive beta chains were kept. Merged by CDR3 protein, the rows form single entries marked with the most common genes and DNA. Here the sample has almost 600,000 distinct CDR3 sequences; around 15% occur a single time. Jointly, the top ten make up approximately 12% of the sample. The input for sequencing was PBMCs from blood, taken roughly 12 days after vaccination. These receptors originate from a man aged 45 to 65 who received an inactivated influenza vaccine. Donor details come from another sample of the same person, matched by shared clones.

This clonotype was detected many times. The J gene is TRBJ2-7, the V gene TRBV4-2; 8 positions match TRBD1. After removal of 1 base from V and 3 bases from J, the junction contained 5 bases not matched to a gene. CDR1 and CDR2 (germline): LGHNA, YNFKEQ. The CDR3 loop spans 15 amino acids. The CDR3 nucleotides read TGTGCCAGCAGCCAAGTTGGACAGGGCGGCTACGAGCAGTACTTC. Its translation is CASSQVGQGGYEQYF.

Turning to this clonotype: The germline gene is not matched at one end of the junction; a read error may be the cause. The chain links TRBV10-3 to TRBJ1-6; D uncertain. The CDR3 length is 12 residues. The germline CDR1 and CDR2 sequences are ENHRY and SYGVKD. Written as DNA, the CDR3 is TGTGCCATCAGTGAGACAGACGGGAGTCCTAGTTTT. Encoded protein: CAISETDGSPSF.

This clonotype has more than one count but fewer than ten. The CDR3, as DNA: TGTGCCAGCGTCAATGGGAGACGCACAGATACGCAGTATTTT. Translating gives CASVNGRRTDTQYF. This chain joins TRBV13 and TRBJ2-3; weak D call: TRBD2 (5 bases). The CDR3 totals 14 residues. Trimming pared 8 bases from V and 1 base from J, leaving 13 bases between. Germline V gives CDR1 PRHDT, CDR2 FYEKMQ (reference sequence).

This sequence joins TRBV19 and TRBJ2-3, with TRBD2 matching over 10 bases. The CDR3 extends over 15 amino acids. Looked up from germline, CDR1 is LNHDA and CDR2 is SQIVND (reference sequence). J was trimmed by 1 base and V by 6 bases; bases with no gene match: 4. The CDR3 DNA sequence: TGTGCCAGTAGACTAGCGGGGTCTGGCACAGATACGCAGTATTTT. Translation gives CASRLAGSGTDTQYF.

The chain combines TRBV19 with TRBJ1-1; D uncertain. V was cut by 8 bases and J by 5 bases, with 9 bases left in between. Germline V gene data show CDR1 as LNHDA and CDR2 as SQIVND (reference sequence). The CDR3 loop spans 11 amino acids. The CDR3 spells CASLGGTEAFF. Here the CDR3 DNA reads TGTGCCAGTTTAGGCGGAACTGAAGCTTTCTTT. The full variable domain, in which reference TRBV19 and TRBJ1-1 provide the parts outside the CDR3, is DGGITQSPKYLFRKEGQNVTLSCEQNLNHDAMYWYRQDPGQGLRLIYYSQIVNDFQKGDIAEGYSVSREKKESFPLTVTSAQKNPTAFYLCASLGGTEAFFGQGTRLTVV.

This chain links TRBV7-3 with TRBJ2-2, with 15 positions matching TRBD2. The CDR3 has 17 amino acids. Germline loops: CDR1 SGHTA, CDR2 FQGTGA. Unmatched junction bases numbered 5, after V lost 5 bases and J lost 4 bases. The CDR3 DNA sequence: TGTGCCAGCAGCCGGGGACTAGCGGGAGGCGGCACCGGGGAGCTGTTTTTT. Protein product: CASSRGLAGGGTGELFF.

This clonotype appeared a few times. The V call is TRBV20-1, the J call TRBJ2-2; D may be TRBD1 (6 bases). V lost 2 bases, J lost 5 bases, and 18 bases lay in between. This CDR3 has 16 residues. CDR1 is DFQATT, CDR2 SNEGSKA, per germline (reference sequence). The CDR3 here is CSARKQGLEWTGELFF. The DNA of the CDR3 is TGCAGTGCTAGAAAACAGGGTTTGGAATGGACCGGGGAGCTGTTTTTT.

The chain has TRBV3-1 and TRBJ1-2, with D perhaps TRBD1 (5 bases). Germline assignment: CDR1 LGHDT and CDR2 YNNKEL (reference sequence). V gave up 4 bases and J gave up 4 bases, with 13 bases separating them. The CDR3 runs to 14 residues. CDR3 amino acids: CASSPYGGSYGYTF. Written as DNA, the CDR3 is TGTGCCAGCAGCCCTTACGGGGGGAGCTATGGCTACACCTTC.

This clonotype was counted only a few times. V gene TRBV28 combines with J gene TRBJ2-7, with no clear D. This CDR3 is 13 amino acids long. V was pared by 6 bases and J by 3 bases, with 12 bases between. CDR1 is MDHEN and CDR2 is SYDVKM in the germline V gene. The CDR3 DNA sequence: TGTGCCAGCAGCTTCGGTCGGCTCTACGAGCAGTACTTC. Protein: CASSFGRLYEQYF.

In this sample, this clonotype turned up a few times. V gene TRBV5-1 combines with J gene TRBJ2-1, with D possibly TRBD1 on 6 matching bases. This CDR3 spans 14 amino acids. Germline CDR1 reads SGHRS; CDR2 reads YFSETQ. V lost 4 bases and J 12 bases, leaving 20 bases between the germline ends. The CDR3 DNA reads TGCGCCAGCAGCCCTACAAGGGGGTTTTTTCGGCAGTTCTTC. It is translated as CASSPTRGFFRQFF.

The chain combines TRBV2 with TRBJ2-1; no reliable D call. The CDR3 covers 12 residues. CDR1 and CDR2 (germline): SNHLY, FYNNEI. V was cut by 10 bases and J by 7 bases, with 14 bases left in between. The CDR3 is CATLRVGNEQFF. CDR3 DNA sequence: TGTGCCACCCTAAGAGTAGGGAATGAGCAGTTCTTC. The whole variable domain, filled in from reference TRBV2 and TRBJ2-1, reads EPEVTQTPSHQVTQMGQEVILRCVPISNHLYFYWYRQILGQKVEFLVSFYNNEISEKSEIFDDQFSVERPDGSNFTLKIRSTKLEDSAMYFCATLRVGNEQFFGPGTRLTVL.

This clonotype was observed at least ten times. The genes are TRBV20-1 and TRBJ1-5, with D uncertain. The ends were cut back, 8 bases at V and 2 bases at J, with 10 bases in the middle. The CDR3 runs to 12 residues. In germline, CDR1 is DFQATT, CDR2 SNEGSKA (reference sequence). CDR3 loop: CSLGVGNQPQHF. The CDR3 region has the DNA TGCAGTTTAGGTGTTGGCAATCAGCCCCAGCATTTT.

The V and J genes are TRBV2 and TRBJ2-3, with D unresolved. Trimming pared 0 bases from V and 3 bases from J, leaving 13 bases between. Germline V lookup: CDR1 SNHLY, CDR2 FYNNEI. This CDR3 is built from 16 residues. CDR3: CASSEALGYYTDTQYF. CDR3 DNA: TGTGCCAGCAGTGAAGCTTTGGGGTATTATACAGATACGCAGTATTTT. Variable domain in full (rest from reference TRBV2 and TRBJ2-3): EPEVTQTPSHQVTQMGQEVILRCVPISNHLYFYWYRQILGQKVEFLVSFYNNEISEKSEIFDDQFSVERPDGSNFTLKIRSTKLEDSAMYFCASSEALGYYTDTQYFGPGTRLTVL.

The J gene is TRBJ2-3, the V gene TRBV15; no definite D call. The CDR3 covers 17 residues. Deletions cut 2 bases from V and 2 bases from J, with 17 bases between. CDR1 is LNHNV and CDR2 is YYDKDF in the germline V gene (reference sequence). In DNA, the CDR3 is TGTGCCACCAGCAGACCAACCTTCGGCGTACTCACAGATACGCAGTATTTT. Translating it yields CATSRPTFGVLTDTQYF.